These T cell receptor beta chains were read from a single sample in a study of cytomegalovirus exposure and HLA in healthy donors. This table comes from immunoSEQ multiplex PCR, and its TCRdb copy is limited to in-frame clones, with some not included. The sample holds around 180,000 clones, around 80% seen once. Sequencing input: PBMCs. The receptor source for this set is a woman aged 25 to 45 in good health and CMV-seropositive. The CDR3 runs from the conserved cysteine through the conserved F or W. A D gene is named only where the DNA matches it firmly. Where a row states a size, it is once, few, many or the class of an expanded clone; other rows omit it.

clone_size d_call j_call v_call cdr3_aa cdr3_nt
once TRBD1 TRBJ1-2 TRBV28 CASTNEQGAVGGYTF TGTGCCAGCACCAACGAGCAGGGGGCGGTAGGCGGCTACACCTTC
. . TRBJ2-7 TRBV11-1 CASSSGTEQYF TGTGCCAGCAGCTCGGGAACCGAGCAGTACTTC
once TRBD1 TRBJ1-2 TRBV18 CASSPTGGADGYTF TGTGCCAGCTCCCCGACAGGGGGCGCCGATGGCTACACCTTC
. TRBD2 TRBJ2-7 TRBV28 CASSPTLTPLAGLYEQYF TGTGCCAGCAGTCCAACCCTCACACCCCTAGCGGGCCTCTACGAGCAGTACTTC
. . TRBJ1-2 TRBV28 CASSFTRGYGYTF TGTGCCAGCAGTTTCACCAGGGGCTATGGCTACACCTTC
. TRBD2 TRBJ2-1 TRBV5-4 CASSLLGLAGRYNEQFF TGTGCCAGCAGCTTGTTAGGGCTAGCGGGACGCTACAATGAGCAGTTCTTC
once TRBD1 TRBJ1-2 TRBV6-5 CASSFGQGLYGYTF TGTGCCAGCAGTTTCGGACAGGGCTTGTATGGCTACACCTTC
. TRBD2 TRBJ2-7 TRBV7-7 CASSFPLAGGVSYEQYF TGTGCCAGCAGCTTCCCACTAGCGGGCGGCGTTTCCTACGAGCAGTACTTC
. . TRBJ1-2 TRBV5-1 CASSFTGSDGYTF TGCGCCAGCAGCTTTACGGGGTCGGATGGCTACACCTTC
. TRBD2 TRBJ2-5 TRBV12-5 CASSGRAEETQYF TGTGCTTCTAGCGGGAGGGCGGAAGAGACCCAGTACTTC
. . TRBJ2-1 TRBV11-3 CASSPRGDPNPYNEQFF TGTGCCAGCAGCCCCAGGGGCGACCCGAACCCCTACAATGAGCAGTTCTTC
. . TRBJ2-6 TRBV27 CASSLFWAAGANVLTF TGTGCCAGCAGTTTATTCTGGGCCGCCGGGGCCAACGTCCTGACTTTC
. . TRBJ2-2 TRBV6-6 CASSYLWTGELFF TGTGCCAGCAGTTACCTATGGACCGGGGAGCTGTTTTTT
. . TRBJ2-3 TRBV5-1 CASSSRILFSGRRTDTQYF TGCGCCAGCAGCTCGAGGATTTTATTTAGCGGTAGACGCACAGATACGCAGTATTTT
. TRBD1 TRBJ1-2 TRBV5-4 CASTLTTGGGGYTF TGTGCCAGCACCTTGACTACAGGGGGGGGTGGCTACACCTTC
. TRBD2 TRBJ2-5 TRBV2 CASNPGGQGETQYF TGTGCCAGCAATCCGGGAGGGCAGGGAGAGACCCAGTACTTC
few TRBD1 TRBJ1-1 TRBV5-6 CASSPGGFDTEAFF TGTGCCAGCAGCCCAGGGGGTTTCGACACTGAAGCTTTCTTT
. TRBD2 TRBJ2-1 TRBV6-5 CASSYRAGVGNEQFF TGTGCCAGCAGTTACAGGGCGGGAGTCGGCAATGAGCAGTTCTTC
once . TRBJ2-1 TRBV7-6 CASSLEWWTENEQFF TGTGCCAGCAGCTTAGAATGGTGGACTGAAAATGAGCAGTTCTTC
. TRBD2 TRBJ2-7 TRBV6-5 CASSYSRLAGAYEQYF TGTGCCAGCAGTTACTCGCGACTAGCGGGGGCCTACGAGCAGTACTTC
. . TRBJ1-1 TRBV15 CATSREHVTEAFF TGTGCCACCAGCAGAGAACATGTAACTGAAGCTTTCTTT
. TRBD1 TRBJ1-2 TRBV15 CATSRDSIQGTDGYTF TGTGCCACCAGCAGAGATTCGATACAGGGGACGGACGGCTACACCTTC
few TRBD2 TRBJ2-3 TRBV5-4 CASSPGLAGGVADTQYF TGTGCCAGCAGCCCGGGACTAGCGGGAGGAGTTGCAGATACGCAGTATTTT
. . TRBJ1-3 TRBV4-1 CASSQAGQEQLSGNTIYF TGCGCCAGCAGCCAGGCGGGTCAGGAACAACTCTCTGGAAACACCATATATTTT
. . TRBJ2-1 TRBV6-5 CASSYSAGVAVNEQFF TGTGCCAGCAGTTACTCGGCAGGGGTCGCCGTCAATGAGCAGTTCTTC
. . TRBJ2-7 TRBV5-4 CASSPASGYEQYF TGTGCCAGCAGTCCCGCTAGTGGCTACGAGCAGTACTTC
. . TRBJ2-1 TRBV2 CATRDSRNEQFF TGTGCCACCAGGGACTCAAGAAATGAGCAGTTCTTC
once . TRBJ1-2 TRBV28 CASSLYREGYTF TGTGCCAGCAGTTTGTACAGGGAGGGCTACACCTTC
. TRBD1 TRBJ1-2 TRBV19 CASSPGDRGPSGYTF TGTGCCAGTAGTCCTGGGGACAGAGGGCCGTCGGGCTACACCTTC
few . TRBJ1-5 TRBV5-5 CASSSQLSNQPQHF TGTGCCAGCAGCTCCCAATTGTCCAATCAGCCCCAGCATTTT
few TRBD1 TRBJ1-1 TRBV5-1 CASSGTGFTEAFF TGCGCCAGCAGCGGGACAGGGTTCACTGAAGCTTTCTTT
once . TRBJ2-1 TRBV5-1 CASSLVPAGSSYNEQFF TGCGCCAGCAGCCTCGTTCCTGCCGGGAGCTCCTACAATGAGCAGTTCTTC
. . TRBJ1-5 TRBV19 CASSSSSNQPQHF TGTGCCAGTAGTTCCAGTAGCAATCAGCCCCAGCATTTT